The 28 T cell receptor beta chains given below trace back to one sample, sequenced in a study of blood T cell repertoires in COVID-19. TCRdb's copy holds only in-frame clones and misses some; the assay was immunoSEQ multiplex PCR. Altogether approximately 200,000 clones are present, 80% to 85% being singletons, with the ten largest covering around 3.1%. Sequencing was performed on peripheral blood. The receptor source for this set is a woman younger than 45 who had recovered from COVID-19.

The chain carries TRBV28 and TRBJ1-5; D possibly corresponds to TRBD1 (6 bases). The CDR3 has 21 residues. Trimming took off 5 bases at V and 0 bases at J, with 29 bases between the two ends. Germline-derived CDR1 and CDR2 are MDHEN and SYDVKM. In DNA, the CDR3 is TGTGCCAGCAGTCCTCTTTTAGGGCAGGGGAAGGGATTGTATAGCAATCAGCCCCAGCATTTT. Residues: CASSPLLGQGKGLYSNQPQHF.

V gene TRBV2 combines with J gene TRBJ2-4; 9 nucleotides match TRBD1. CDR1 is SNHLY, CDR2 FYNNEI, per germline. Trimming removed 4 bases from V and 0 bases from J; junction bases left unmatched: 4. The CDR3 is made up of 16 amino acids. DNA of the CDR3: TGTGCCAGCAGTGCGACAGGGGGAGAAGCCAAAAACATTCAGTACTTC. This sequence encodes CASSATGGEAKNIQYF.

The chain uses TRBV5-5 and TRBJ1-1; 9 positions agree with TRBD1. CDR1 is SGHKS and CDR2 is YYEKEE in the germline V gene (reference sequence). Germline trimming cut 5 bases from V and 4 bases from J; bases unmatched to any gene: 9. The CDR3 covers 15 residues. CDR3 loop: CASRFGQGLATEAFF. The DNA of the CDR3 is TGTGCCAGCAGGTTTGGACAGGGGCTCGCCACTGAAGCTTTCTTT. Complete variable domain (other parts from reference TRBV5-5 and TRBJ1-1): DAGVTQSPTHLIKTRGQQVTLRCSPISGHKSVSWYQQVLGQGPQFIFQYYEKEERGRGNFPDRFSARQFPNYSSELNVNALLLGDSALYLCASRFGQGLATEAFFGQGTRLTVV.

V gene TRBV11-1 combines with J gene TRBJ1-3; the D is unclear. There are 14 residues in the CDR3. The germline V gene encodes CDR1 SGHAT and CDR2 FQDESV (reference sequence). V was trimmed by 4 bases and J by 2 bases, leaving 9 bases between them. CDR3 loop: CASSSGSTGNTIYF. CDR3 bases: TGTGCCAGCAGCTCCGGGAGTACTGGAAACACCATATATTTT.

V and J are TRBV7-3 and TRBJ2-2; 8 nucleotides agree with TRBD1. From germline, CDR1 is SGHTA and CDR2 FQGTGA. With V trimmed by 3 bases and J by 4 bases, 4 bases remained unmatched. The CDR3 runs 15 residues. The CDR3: CASSFQGAGTGELFF. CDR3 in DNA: TGTGCCAGCAGCTTCCAGGGGGCTGGCACCGGGGAGCTGTTTTTT.

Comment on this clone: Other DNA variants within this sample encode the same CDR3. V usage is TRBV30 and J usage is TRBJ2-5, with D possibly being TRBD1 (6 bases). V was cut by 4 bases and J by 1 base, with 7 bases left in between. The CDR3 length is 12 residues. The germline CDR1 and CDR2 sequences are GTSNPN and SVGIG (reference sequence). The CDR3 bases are TGTGCCTGGACAGGGGCCCAAGAGACCCAGTACTTC. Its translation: CAWTGAQETQYF.

As DNA, the CDR3 is TGTGCCAGCAGCTTTGCGGGAACTGAAAAACTGTTTTTT. Protein sequence: CASSFAGTEKLFF. The chain carries TRBV7-9 and TRBJ1-4; D is ambiguous. This CDR3 is built from 13 residues. Germline-derived CDR1 and CDR2 are SEHNR and FQNEAQ (reference sequence). V was trimmed by 3 bases and J by 7 bases, leaving 9 bases between them.

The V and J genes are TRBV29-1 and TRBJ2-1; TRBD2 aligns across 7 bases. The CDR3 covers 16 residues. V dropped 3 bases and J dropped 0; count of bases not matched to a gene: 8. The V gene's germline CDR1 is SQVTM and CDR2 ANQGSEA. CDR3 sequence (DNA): TGCAGCGTTGACCTCCCCCTAGCGGTCTCCTACAATGAGCAGTTCTTC. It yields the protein CSVDLPLAVSYNEQFF.

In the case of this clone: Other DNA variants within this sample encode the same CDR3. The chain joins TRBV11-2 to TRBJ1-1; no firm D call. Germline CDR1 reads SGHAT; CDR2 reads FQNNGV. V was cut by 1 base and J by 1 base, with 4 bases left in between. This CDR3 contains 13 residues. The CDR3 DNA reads TGTGCCAGCAGCTTAGCCGGGAACACTGAAGCTTTCTTT. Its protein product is CASSLAGNTEAFF.

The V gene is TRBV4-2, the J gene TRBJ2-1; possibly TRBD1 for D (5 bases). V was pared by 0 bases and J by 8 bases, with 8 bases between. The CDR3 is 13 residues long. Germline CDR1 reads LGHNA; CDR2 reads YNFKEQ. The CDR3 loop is CASSQDQGHEQFF. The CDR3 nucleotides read TGTGCCAGCAGCCAAGATCAGGGTCATGAGCAGTTCTTC.

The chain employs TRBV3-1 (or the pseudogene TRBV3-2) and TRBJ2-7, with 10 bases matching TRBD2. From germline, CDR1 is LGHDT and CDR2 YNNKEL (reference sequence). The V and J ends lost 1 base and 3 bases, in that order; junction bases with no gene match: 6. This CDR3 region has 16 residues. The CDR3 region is CASSQGSLAGIYEQYF. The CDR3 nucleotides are TGTGCCAGCAGCCAAGGTTCACTAGCGGGAATCTACGAGCAGTACTTC.

The CDR3 region has the DNA TGTGCCAGCAGCCCGGGGACTCCCTCCTACAATGAGCAGTTCTTC. Amino acid sequence: CASSPGTPSYNEQFF. V gene TRBV5-4 combines with J gene TRBJ2-1, with D possibly being TRBD2 (6 bases). Germline V gene data show CDR1 as SGHNT and CDR2 as YYREEE (reference sequence). V lost 4 bases, J lost 0 bases, and 11 bases lay in between. The length of the CDR3 is 15 residues.

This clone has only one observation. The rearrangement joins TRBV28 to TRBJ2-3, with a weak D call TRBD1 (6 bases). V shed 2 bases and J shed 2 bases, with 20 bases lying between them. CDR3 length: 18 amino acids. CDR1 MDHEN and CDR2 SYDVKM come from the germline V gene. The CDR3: CASSLRGSGSETTDTQYF. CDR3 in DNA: TGTGCCAGCAGTTTAAGGGGGTCGGGATCAGAGACCACAGATACGCAGTATTTT.

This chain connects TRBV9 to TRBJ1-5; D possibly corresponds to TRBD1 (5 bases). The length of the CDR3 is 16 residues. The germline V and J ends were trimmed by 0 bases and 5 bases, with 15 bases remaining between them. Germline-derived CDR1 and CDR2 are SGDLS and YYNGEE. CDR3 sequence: CASSVGGGFNDQPQHF. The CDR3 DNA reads TGTGCCAGCAGCGTAGGCGGGGGATTCAACGATCAGCCCCAGCATTTT. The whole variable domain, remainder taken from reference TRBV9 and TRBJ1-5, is DSGVTQTPKHLITATGQRVTLRCSPRSGDLSVYWYQQSLDQGLQFLIQYYNGEERAKGNILERFSAQQFPDLHSELNLSSLELGDSALYFCASSVGGGFNDQPQHFGDGTRLSIL.

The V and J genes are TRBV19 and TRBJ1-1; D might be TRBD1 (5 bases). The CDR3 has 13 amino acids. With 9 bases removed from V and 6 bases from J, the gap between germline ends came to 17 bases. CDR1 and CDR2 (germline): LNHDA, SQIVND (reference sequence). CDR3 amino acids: CASRRGRWSEAFF. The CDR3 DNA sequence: TGTGCCAGCCGGAGGGGCCGCTGGTCTGAAGCTTTCTTT. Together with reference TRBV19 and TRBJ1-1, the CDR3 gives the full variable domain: DGGITQSPKYLFRKEGQNVTLSCEQNLNHDAMYWYRQDPGQGLRLIYYSQIVNDFQKGDIAEGYSVSREKKESFPLTVTSAQKNPTAFYLCASRRGRWSEAFFGQGTRLTVV.

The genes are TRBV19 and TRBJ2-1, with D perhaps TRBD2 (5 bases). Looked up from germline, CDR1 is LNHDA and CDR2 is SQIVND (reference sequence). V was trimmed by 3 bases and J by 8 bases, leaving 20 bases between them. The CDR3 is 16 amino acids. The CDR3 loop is CASSIGRGLGYYEQFF. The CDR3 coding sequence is TGTGCCAGTAGTATTGGCCGCGGACTTGGGTATTATGAGCAGTTCTTC.

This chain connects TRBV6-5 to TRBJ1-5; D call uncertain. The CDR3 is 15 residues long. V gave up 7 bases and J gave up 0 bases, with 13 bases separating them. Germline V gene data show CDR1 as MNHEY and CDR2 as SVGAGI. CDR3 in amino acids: CASKNDGISNQPQHF. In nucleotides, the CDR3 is TGTGCCAGCAAAAACGACGGGATTAGCAATCAGCCCCAGCATTTT.

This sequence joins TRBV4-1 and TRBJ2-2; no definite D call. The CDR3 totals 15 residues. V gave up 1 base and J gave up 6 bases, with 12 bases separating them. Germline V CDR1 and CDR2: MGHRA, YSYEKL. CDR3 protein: CASSQGPHSAGELFF. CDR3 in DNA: TGCGCCAGCAGCCAAGGCCCTCATTCGGCCGGGGAGCTGTTTTTT.

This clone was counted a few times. The CDR3, as DNA: TGTGCCGGGGTTCGGGACAGGATGAACACTGAAGCTTTCTTT. This gives the protein CAGVRDRMNTEAFF. The chain employs TRBV6-5 and TRBJ1-1, with 8 bases identical to TRBD1. The V gene end was trimmed by 11 bases and the J gene end by 0 bases; junction bases not matched to a gene: 8. The CDR3 length is 14 residues. In germline, CDR1 is MNHEY, CDR2 SVGAGI.

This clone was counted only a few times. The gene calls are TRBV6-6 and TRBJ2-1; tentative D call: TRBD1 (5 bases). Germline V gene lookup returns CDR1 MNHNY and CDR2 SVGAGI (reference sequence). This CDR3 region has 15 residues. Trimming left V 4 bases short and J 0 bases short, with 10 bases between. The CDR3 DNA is TGTGCCAGCAGTTGGGGCGTTAGCTCCTACAATGAGCAGTTCTTC. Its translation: CASSWGVSSYNEQFF.

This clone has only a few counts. The CDR3 region has the DNA TGTGCCAGCAGCGTGGACAATTTTAACTATGGCTACACCTTC. Translating gives CASSVDNFNYGYTF. The chain recombines TRBV9 with TRBJ1-2; weak D call: TRBD1 (5 bases). Germline-derived CDR1 and CDR2 are SGDLS and YYNGEE. Deletions cut 2 bases from V and 1 base from J, with 9 bases between. This CDR3 comprises 14 residues.

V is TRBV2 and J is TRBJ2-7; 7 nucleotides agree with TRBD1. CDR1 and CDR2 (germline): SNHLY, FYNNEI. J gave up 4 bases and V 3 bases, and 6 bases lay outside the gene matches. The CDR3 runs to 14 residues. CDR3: CASSEQGQIYEQYF. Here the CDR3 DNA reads TGTGCCAGCAGTGAGCAGGGACAGATATACGAGCAGTACTTC.

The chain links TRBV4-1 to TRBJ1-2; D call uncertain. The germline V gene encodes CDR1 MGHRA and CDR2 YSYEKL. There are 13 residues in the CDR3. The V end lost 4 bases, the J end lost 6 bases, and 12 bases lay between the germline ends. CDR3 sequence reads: CASSPTRGNGYTF. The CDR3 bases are TGCGCCAGCAGCCCTACGAGAGGGAATGGCTACACCTTC.

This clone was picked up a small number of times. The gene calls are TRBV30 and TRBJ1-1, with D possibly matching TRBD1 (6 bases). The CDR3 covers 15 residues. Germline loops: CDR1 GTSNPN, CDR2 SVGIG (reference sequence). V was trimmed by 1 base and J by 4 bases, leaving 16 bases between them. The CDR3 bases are TGTGCCTGGAGTGGGTGGCGCCCCAGGGGCACTGAAGCTTTCTTT. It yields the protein CAWSGWRPRGTEAFF.

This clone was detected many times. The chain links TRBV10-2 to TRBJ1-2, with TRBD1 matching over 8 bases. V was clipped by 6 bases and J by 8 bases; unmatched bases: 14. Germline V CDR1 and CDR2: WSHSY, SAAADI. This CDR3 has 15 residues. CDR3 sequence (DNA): TGCGCCAGCAGCCCCGCAGGGGGCGCGTCGGGAGGCTACACCTTC. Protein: CASSPAGGASGGYTF.

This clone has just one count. CDR3 in amino acids: CASSLASRGNPYEQYF. The CDR3 DNA reads TGTGCCAGCAGCTTAGCGAGCCGCGGAAACCCCTACGAGCAGTACTTC. The J gene is TRBJ2-7, the V gene TRBV7-9, with D unclear. CDR3 length: 16 amino acids. CDR1 is SEHNR, CDR2 FQNEAQ, per germline (reference sequence). The germline V and J ends were trimmed by 0 bases and 2 bases, with 14 bases remaining between them.

The CDR3 coding sequence is TGCAGTGCTAGTCCCTCGTCGACACTCACCTACGAGCAGTACTTC. Its protein is CSASPSSTLTYEQYF. The chain uses TRBV20-1 and TRBJ2-7; no reliable D call. The V end lost 3 bases, the J end lost 2 bases, and 17 bases lay between the germline ends. The length of the CDR3 is 15 residues. Germline-derived CDR1 and CDR2 are DFQATT and SNEGSKA (reference sequence).

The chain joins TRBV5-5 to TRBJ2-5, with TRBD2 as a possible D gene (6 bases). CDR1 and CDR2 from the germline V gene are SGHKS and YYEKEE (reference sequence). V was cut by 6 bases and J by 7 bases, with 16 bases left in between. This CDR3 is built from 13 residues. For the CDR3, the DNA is TGTGCCAGCACGGTGAGGGATAGCGGGACCCAGTACTTC. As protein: CASTVRDSGTQYF.